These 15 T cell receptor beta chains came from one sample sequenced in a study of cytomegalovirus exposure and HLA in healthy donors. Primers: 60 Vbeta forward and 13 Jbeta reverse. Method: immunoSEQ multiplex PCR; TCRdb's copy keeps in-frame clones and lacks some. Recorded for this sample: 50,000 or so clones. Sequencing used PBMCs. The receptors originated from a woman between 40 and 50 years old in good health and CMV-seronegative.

The CDR3 DNA reads as TGTGCCAGCAGCCCTAACGGTCGGGGAGGGACTCCAGAGCAGTACTTC. Translated: CASSPNGRGGTPEQYF. The genes are TRBV4-2 and TRBJ2-7, with 7 bases matching TRBD2. V lost 4 bases, J lost 7 bases, and 16 bases stayed unmatched. The CDR3 totals 16 residues. Germline-derived CDR1 and CDR2 are LGHNA and YNFKEQ.

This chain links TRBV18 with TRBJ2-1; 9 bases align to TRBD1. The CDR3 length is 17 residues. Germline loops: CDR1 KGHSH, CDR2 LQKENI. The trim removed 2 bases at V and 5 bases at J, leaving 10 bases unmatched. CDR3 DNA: TGTGCCAGCTCACCATTTGAGGGGACAGGGATCGACAATGAGCAGTTCTTC. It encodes CASSPFEGTGIDNEQFF.

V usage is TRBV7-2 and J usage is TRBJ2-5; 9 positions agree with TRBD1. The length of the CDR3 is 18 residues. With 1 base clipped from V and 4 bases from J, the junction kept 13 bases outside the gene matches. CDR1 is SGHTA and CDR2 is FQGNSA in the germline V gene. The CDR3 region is CASSLEGPGQGLRETQYF. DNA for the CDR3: TGTGCCAGCAGCTTAGAAGGGCCGGGACAGGGCTTAAGAGAGACCCAGTACTTC.

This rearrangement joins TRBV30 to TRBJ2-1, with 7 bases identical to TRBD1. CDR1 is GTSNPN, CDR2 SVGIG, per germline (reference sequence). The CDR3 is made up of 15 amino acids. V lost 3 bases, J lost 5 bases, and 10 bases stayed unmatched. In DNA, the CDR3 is TGTGCCTGGAGCGCAGGGACAGCCCAAAACAATGAGCAGTTCTTC. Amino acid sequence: CAWSAGTAQNNEQFF.

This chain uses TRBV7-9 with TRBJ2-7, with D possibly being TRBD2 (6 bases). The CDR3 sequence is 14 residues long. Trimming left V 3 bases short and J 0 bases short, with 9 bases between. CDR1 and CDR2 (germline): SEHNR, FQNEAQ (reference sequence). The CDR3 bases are TGTGCCAGCAGCTTTGGAGGGGACTCCTACGAGCAGTACTTC. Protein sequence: CASSFGGDSYEQYF.

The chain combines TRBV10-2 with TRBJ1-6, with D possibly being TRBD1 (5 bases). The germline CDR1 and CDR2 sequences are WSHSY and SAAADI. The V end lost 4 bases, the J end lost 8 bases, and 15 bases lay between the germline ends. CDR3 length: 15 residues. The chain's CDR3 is CASSVPGLRDSPLHF. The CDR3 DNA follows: TGCGCCAGCAGTGTGCCGGGACTGCGCGATTCACCCCTCCACTTT.

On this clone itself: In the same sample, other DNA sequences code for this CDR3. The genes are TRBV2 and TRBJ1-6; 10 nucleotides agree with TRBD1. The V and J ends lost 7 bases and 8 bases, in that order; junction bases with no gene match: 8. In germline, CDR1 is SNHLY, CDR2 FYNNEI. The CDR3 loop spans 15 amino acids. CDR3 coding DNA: TGTGCCAGCAACCTTGGACAGGGGGGATATTCACCCCTCCACTTT. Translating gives CASNLGQGGYSPLHF.

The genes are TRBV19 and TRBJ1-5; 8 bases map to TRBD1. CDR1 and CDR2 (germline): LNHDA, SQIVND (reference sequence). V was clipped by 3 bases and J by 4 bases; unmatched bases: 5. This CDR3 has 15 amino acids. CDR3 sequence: CASSMGTGTNQPQHF. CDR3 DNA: TGTGCCAGTAGTATGGGGACAGGCACTAATCAGCCCCAGCATTTT.

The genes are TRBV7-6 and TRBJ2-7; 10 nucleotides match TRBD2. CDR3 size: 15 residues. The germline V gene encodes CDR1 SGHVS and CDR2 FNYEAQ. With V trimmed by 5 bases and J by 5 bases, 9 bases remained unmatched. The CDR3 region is CASSEEAGGPHEQYF. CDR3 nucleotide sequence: TGTGCCAGCAGCGAGGAAGCGGGAGGGCCGCACGAGCAGTACTTC.

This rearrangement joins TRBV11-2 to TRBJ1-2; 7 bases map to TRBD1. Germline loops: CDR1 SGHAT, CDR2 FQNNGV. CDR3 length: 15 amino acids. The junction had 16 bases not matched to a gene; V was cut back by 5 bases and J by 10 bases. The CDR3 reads CASSATWTWDSNYTF. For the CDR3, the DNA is TGTGCCAGCAGCGCGACGTGGACATGGGACAGTAACTACACCTTC.

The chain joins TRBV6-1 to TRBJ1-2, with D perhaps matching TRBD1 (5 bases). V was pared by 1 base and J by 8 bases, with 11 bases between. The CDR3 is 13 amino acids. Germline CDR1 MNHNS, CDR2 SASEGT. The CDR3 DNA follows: TGTGCCAGCAGTGAAGGGGGCGGACGGGGCTACACCTTC. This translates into CASSEGGGRGYTF.

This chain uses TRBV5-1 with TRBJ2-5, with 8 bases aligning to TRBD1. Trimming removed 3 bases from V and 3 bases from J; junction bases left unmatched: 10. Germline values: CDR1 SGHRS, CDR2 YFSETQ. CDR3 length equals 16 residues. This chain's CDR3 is CASSSTPQGAEETQYF. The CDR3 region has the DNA TGCGCCAGCAGCTCGACCCCGCAGGGGGCGGAAGAGACCCAGTACTTC. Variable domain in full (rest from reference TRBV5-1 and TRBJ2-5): KAGVTQTPRYLIKTRGQQVTLSCSPISGHRSVSWYQQTPGQGLQFLFEYFSETQRNKGNFPGRFSGRQFSNSRSEMNVSTLELGDSALYLCASSSTPQGAEETQYFGPGTRLLVL.

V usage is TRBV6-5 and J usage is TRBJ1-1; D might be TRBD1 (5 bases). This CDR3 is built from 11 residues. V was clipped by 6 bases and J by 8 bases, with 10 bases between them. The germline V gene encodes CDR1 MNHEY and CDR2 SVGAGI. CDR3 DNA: TGTGCCAGCAGGCGGGGGTTGGAAGCTTTCTTT. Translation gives CASRRGLEAFF.

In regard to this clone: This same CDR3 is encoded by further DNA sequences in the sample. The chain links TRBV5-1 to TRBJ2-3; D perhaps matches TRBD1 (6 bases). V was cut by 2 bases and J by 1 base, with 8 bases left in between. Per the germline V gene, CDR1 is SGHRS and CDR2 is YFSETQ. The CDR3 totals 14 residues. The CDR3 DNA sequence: TGCGCCAGCAGCTTAAGACAGGGCACAGATACGCAGTATTTT. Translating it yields CASSLRQGTDTQYF.

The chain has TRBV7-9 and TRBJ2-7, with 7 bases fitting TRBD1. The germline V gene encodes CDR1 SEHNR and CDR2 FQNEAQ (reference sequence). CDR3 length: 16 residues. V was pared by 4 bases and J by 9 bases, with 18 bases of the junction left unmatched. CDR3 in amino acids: CASSSGTATPPGGQYF. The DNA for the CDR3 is TGTGCCAGCAGCTCCGGGACAGCAACTCCCCCCGGAGGGCAGTACTTC. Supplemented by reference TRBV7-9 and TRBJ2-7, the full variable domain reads DTGVSQNPRHKITKRGQNVTFRCDPISEHNRLYWYRQTLGQGPEFLTYFQNEAQLEKSRLLSDRFSAERPKGSFSTLEIQRTEQGDSAMYLCASSSGTATPPGGQYFGPGTRLTVT.